One sample yielded the 7 T cell receptor beta chains listed below, sequenced in a study of CXCR3-negative and CXCR3-positive naive CD8 T cells. The authors prepared UMI-labeled TRB cDNA libraries by 5' RACE. For each CDR3 protein, TCRdb gives one entry from its re-call of the 5' RACE reads, without DNA. Its table lists over 45,000 distinct CDR3 sequences. Sequencing input: memory CD8+ T cells from blood. These receptors originate from a human donor in good health. Some clones in this sample may be carry-over from other donors' samples.

The V gene is TRBV6-2 or TRBV6-3, the J gene TRBJ2-5. CDR3 length: 14 amino acids. The germline CDR1 and CDR2 sequences are MNHEY and SVGEGT. The CDR3 spells CASSYGTGPETRYF.

The chain uses TRBV4-3 and TRBJ1-1. This CDR3 is built from 14 residues. Germline CDR1 reads LGHNA; CDR2 reads YSLEER. The CDR3 sequence is CASSPGLPNTEAFF.

The CDR3 reads CASSRGTEILSSGANVLTF. J is TRBJ2-6 and V is TRBV6-6; TCRdb's D call of TRBD1 is untestable without DNA. This CDR3 spans 19 amino acids. The germline CDR1 and CDR2 sequences are MNHNY and SVGAGI (reference sequence).

The CDR3 spells CASSQPGQNEQFF. This rearrangement joins TRBV7-3 to TRBJ2-1; lacking DNA, the TRBD1 call made by TCRdb goes unchecked. Germline CDR1 is SGHTA and CDR2 is FQGTGA. The length of the CDR3 is 13 residues.

CDR3 region: CASSYPPEGLAGGFYEQYF. The chain couples TRBV6-2 or TRBV6-3 to TRBJ2-7; without DNA, the TCRdb call of TRBD1 cannot be checked. Germline V gene lookup returns CDR1 MNHEY and CDR2 SVGEGT. This CDR3 has 19 amino acids.

The CDR3 reads CASSLGAPYEQYF. The chain joins TRBV5-6 to TRBJ2-7. Germline-derived CDR1 and CDR2 are SGHDT and YYEEEE. The CDR3 is made up of 13 amino acids.

J is TRBJ2-1 and V is TRBV15; TCRdb's D call of TRBD1 is untestable without DNA. Germline-derived CDR1 and CDR2 are LNHNV and YYDKDF (reference sequence). This CDR3 has 13 amino acids. This chain's CDR3 is CATSSLTGDEQFF. Filled out from reference TRBV15 and TRBJ2-1, the complete variable domain reads DAMVIQNPRYQVTQFGKPVTLSCSQTLNHNVMYWYQQKSSQAPKLLFHYYDKDFNNEADTPDNFQSRRPNTSFCFLDIRSPGLGDTAMYLCATSSLTGDEQFFGPGTRLTVL.